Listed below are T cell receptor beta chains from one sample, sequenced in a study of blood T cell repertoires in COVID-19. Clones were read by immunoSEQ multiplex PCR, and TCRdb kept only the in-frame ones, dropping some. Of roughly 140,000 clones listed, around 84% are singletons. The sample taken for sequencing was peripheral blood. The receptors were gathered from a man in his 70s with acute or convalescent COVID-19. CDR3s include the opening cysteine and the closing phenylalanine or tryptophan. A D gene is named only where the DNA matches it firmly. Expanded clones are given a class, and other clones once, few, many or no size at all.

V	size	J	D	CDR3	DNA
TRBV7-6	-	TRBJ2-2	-	CASSYGGRTNTGELFF	TGTGCCAGCAGCTACGGGGGTCGTACGAACACCGGGGAGCTGTTTTTT
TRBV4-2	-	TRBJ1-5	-	CASSQDKGRQPQHF	TGTGCCAGCAGCCAAGATAAGGGGCGTCAGCCCCAGCATTTT
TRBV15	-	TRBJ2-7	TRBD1	CATSPSGTGGVYEQYF	TGTGCCACCAGCCCCTCCGGGACAGGGGGCGTCTACGAGCAGTACTTC
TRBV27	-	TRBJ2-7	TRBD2	CASLKTGGFSYEQYF	TGTGCCAGCCTTAAAACGGGGGGGTTCTCCTACGAGCAGTACTTC
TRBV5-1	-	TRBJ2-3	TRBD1	CASSLGRDREIPDTQYF	TGCGCCAGCAGCTTGGGTCGGGACAGGGAAATCCCAGATACGCAGTATTTT
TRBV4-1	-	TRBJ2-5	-	CASSPGGGGRETQYF	TGCGCCAGCAGCCCCGGAGGGGGGGGGCGAGAGACCCAGTACTTC
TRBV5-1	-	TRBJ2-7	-	CASNLGGGQTYEQYF	TGCGCCAGCAACCTCGGGGGGGGACAGACCTACGAGCAGTACTTC
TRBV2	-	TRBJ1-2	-	CASRRGGLRYGYTF	TGTGCCAGCAGGCGTGGGGGACTCCGCTATGGCTACACCTTC
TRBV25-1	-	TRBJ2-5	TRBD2	CASTPRGLAGGPLETQYF	TGTGCCAGCACTCCAAGGGGCCTAGCGGGAGGGCCGTTAGAGACCCAGTACTTC
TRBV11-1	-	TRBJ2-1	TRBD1	CASSGQARREQFF	TGTGCCAGCAGCGGACAGGCTCGACGTGAGCAGTTCTTC
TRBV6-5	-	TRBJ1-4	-	CASSGDGGESEKLFF	TGTGCCAGCAGCGGGGACGGGGGGGAGTCGGAAAAACTGTTTTTT
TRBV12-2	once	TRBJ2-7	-	CASHGGVEPRNGYEQYF	TGTGCAAGTCACGGGGGAGTAGAGCCACGTAATGGATACGAGCAGTACTTC
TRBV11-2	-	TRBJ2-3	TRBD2	CASSRPGLADPGGTDTQYF	TGTGCCAGCAGCCGACCGGGACTAGCGGACCCGGGAGGCACAGATACGCAGTATTTT
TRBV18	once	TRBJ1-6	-	CASSPQELSYNSPLHF	TGTGCCAGCTCACCTCAGGAATTATCCTATAATTCACCCCTCCACTTT
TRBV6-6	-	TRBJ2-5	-	CASSKGTTYQETQYF	TGTGCCAGCAGTAAAGGGACAACCTACCAAGAGACCCAGTACTTC
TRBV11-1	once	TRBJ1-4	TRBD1	CASSRDRSREKLFF	TGTGCCAGCAGCCGGGACAGGTCAAGGGAAAAACTGTTTTTT
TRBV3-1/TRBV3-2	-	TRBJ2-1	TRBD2	CASSQQPRGEQFF	TGTGCCAGCAGCCAACAACCGCGGGGGGAGCAGTTCTTC
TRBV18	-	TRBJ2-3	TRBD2	CASSPLTGGSTDTQYF	TGTGCCAGCTCACCGCTTACGGGAGGGAGCACAGATACGCAGTATTTT
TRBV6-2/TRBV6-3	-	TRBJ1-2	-	CASSRQENYGYTF	TGTGCCAGCAGCCGACAGGAGAACTATGGCTACACCTTC
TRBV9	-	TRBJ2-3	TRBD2	CASSISGSDTQYF	TGTGCCAGCAGCATTAGCGGGTCAGATACGCAGTATTTT
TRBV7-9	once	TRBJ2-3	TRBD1	CASSSGQYTDTQYF	TGTGCCAGCAGCTCGGGACAGTACACAGATACGCAGTATTTT
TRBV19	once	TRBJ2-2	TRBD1	CASRKAGGNTGELFF	TGTGCCAGTAGGAAGGCAGGGGGTAACACCGGGGAGCTGTTTTTT
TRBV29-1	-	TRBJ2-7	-	CSVEAQGPTYEQYF	TGCAGCGTTGAGGCCCAGGGTCCTACCTACGAGCAGTACTTC
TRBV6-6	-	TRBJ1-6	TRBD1	CASRTTGGVFLLHF	TGTGCCAGCAGAACGACAGGGGGCGTATTTCTACTCCACTTT
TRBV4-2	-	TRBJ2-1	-	CASSQAGSPSLYNEQFF	TGTGCCAGCAGCCAAGCAGGGTCGCCCTCCCTGTACAATGAGCAGTTCTTC
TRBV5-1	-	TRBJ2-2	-	CASSLNPTGDSTGELFF	TGCGCCAGCAGCCTCAACCCCACAGGGGACTCAACCGGGGAGCTGTTTTTT
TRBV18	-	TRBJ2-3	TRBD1	CASSPPTRDRRDTQYF	TGTGCCAGCTCACCACCAACACGGGACAGAAGGGATACGCAGTATTTT
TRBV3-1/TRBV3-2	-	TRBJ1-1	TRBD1	CASRQQGAGNTEAFF	TGTGCCAGCAGACAACAGGGGGCGGGGAACACTGAAGCTTTCTTT
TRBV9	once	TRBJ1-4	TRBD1	CASTPDRDRGEKLFF	TGTGCCAGCACCCCCGACCGGGACAGGGGAGAAAAACTGTTTTTT